This T cell receptor beta chain stems from a study of blood T cell repertoires in COVID-19. Original processing notes: Amplification with reference gene primers provided the estimates of nucleated cell counts. Only in-frame clones appear in the TCRdb table, and some are missing; sequencing was by immunoSEQ multiplex PCR. The DNA was the basis for D and trimming; V, J and clone size are from that table. The sample carries about 320,000 clones, approximately 85% recorded once. With V trimmed by 5 bases and J by 5 bases, 5 bases remained unmatched. The CDR3 consists of 13 residues. Germline CDR1 SGHVS, CDR2 FNYEAQ.

The sequencing input was peripheral blood. The chain links TRBV7-6 to TRBJ2-5; 7 bases match TRBD1. The clonotype comes from a woman aged 45-59 years with acute or convalescent COVID-19. CDR3 in DNA: TGTGCCAGCAGCCTAAACAGGGGCGAGACCCAGTACTTC. Its protein is CASSLNRGETQYF.